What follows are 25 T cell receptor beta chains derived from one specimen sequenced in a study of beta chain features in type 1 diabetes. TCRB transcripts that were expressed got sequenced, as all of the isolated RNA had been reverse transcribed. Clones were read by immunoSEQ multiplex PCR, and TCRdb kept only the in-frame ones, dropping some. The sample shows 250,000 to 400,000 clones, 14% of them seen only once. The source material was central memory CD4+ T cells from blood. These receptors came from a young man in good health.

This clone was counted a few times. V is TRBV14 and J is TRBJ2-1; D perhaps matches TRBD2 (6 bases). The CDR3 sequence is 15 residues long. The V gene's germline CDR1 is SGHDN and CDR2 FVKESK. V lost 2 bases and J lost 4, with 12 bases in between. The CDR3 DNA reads TGTGCCAGCAGCCAAATTGGGACTTTTTACAATGAGCAGTTCTTC. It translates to CASSQIGTFYNEQFF.

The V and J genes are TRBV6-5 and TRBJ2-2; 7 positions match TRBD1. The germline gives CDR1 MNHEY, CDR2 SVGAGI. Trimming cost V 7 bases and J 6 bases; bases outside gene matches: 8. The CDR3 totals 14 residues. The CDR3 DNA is TGTGCCAGCACTGACAGGGACCGCCCCGGGGAGCTGTTTTTT. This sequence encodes CASTDRDRPGELFF.

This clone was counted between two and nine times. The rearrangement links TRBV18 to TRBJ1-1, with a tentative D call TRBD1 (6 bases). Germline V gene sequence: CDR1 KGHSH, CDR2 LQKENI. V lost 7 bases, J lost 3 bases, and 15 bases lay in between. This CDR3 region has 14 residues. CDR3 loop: CASYRDNGDTEAFF. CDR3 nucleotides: TGTGCCAGCTACAGGGATAACGGTGACACTGAAGCTTTCTTT. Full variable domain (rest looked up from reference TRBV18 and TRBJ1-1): NAGVMQNPRHLVRRRGQEARLRCSPMKGHSHVYWYRQLPEEGLKFMVYLQKENIIDESGMPKERFSAEFPKEGPSILRIQQVVRGDSAAYFCASYRDNGDTEAFFGQGTRLTVV.

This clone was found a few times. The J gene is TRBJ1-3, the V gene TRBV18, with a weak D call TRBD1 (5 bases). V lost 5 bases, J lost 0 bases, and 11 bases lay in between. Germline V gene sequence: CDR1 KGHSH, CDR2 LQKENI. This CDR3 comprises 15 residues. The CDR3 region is CASSSGLRSGNTIYF. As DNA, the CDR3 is TGTGCCAGCTCATCGGGACTTCGCTCTGGAAACACCATATATTTT.

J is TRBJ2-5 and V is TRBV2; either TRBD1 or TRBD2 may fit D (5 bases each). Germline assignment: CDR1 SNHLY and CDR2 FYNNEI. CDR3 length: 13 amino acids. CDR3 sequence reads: CADRRDGLETQYF. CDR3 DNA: TGTGCTGACAGAAGGGACGGGTTAGAGACCCAGTACTTC.

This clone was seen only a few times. The CDR3 DNA is TGTGCCAGCAGCGTTGGGCCCGGCAGTACCTACGAGCAGTACGTC. Its translation is CASSVGPGSTYEQYV. V and J are TRBV9 and TRBJ2-7; D gene ambiguous. The CDR3 sequence is 15 residues long. The germline gives CDR1 SGDLS, CDR2 YYNGEE. V was trimmed by 2 bases and J by 2 bases, leaving 14 bases between them.

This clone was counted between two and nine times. The CDR3 bases are TGCGCCAGCAGCCAAGAGGCAACTGTCTGGGATTCACCCCTCCACTTT. Translating gives CASSQEATVWDSPLHF. The chain recombines TRBV4-1 with TRBJ1-6; no clear D gene. CDR1 is MGHRA and CDR2 is YSYEKL in the germline V gene. Trimming shortened V by 0 bases and J by 8 bases, and 14 bases separated the two germline ends. The CDR3 loop spans 16 amino acids.

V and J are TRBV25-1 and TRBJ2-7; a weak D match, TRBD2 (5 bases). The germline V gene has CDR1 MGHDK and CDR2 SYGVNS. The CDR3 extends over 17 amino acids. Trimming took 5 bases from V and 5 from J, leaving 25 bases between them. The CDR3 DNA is TGTGCCAGCAGTAAAACCGCCTCGGGGAGATTGGGCCACGAGCAGTACTTC. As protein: CASSKTASGRLGHEQYF.

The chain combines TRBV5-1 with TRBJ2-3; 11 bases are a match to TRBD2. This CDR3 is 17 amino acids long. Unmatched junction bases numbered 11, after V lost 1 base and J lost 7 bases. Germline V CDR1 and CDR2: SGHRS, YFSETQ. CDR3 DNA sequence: TGCGCCAGCAGCTTGTTTCTAGCGGGAGGAGGCCGGAATACGCAGTATTTT. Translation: CASSLFLAGGGRNTQYF. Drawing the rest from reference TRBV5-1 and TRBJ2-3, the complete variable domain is KAGVTQTPRYLIKTRGQQVTLSCSPISGHRSVSWYQQTPGQGLQFLFEYFSETQRNKGNFPGRFSGRQFSNSRSEMNVSTLELGDSALYLCASSLFLAGGGRNTQYFGPGTRLTVL.

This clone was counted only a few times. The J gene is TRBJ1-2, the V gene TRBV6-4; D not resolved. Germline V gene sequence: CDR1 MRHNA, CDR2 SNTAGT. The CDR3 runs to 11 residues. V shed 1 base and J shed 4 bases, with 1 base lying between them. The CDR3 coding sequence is TGTGCCAGCAGTGACTTCTATGGCTACACCTTC. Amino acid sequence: CASSDFYGYTF.

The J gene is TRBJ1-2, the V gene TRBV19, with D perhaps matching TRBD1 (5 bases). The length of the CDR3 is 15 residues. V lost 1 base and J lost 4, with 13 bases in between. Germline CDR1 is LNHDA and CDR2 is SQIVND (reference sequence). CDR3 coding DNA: TGTGCCAGTAGTATAGCCGGGGCTCTCGGCTATGGCTACACCTTC. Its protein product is CASSIAGALGYGYTF.

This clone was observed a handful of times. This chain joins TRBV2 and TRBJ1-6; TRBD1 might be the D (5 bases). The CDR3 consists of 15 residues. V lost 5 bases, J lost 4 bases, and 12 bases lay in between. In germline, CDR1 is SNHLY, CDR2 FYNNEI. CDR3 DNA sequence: TGTGCCAGCAGTTTCAGACAGACTTATAATTCACCCCTCCACTTT. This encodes CASSFRQTYNSPLHF.

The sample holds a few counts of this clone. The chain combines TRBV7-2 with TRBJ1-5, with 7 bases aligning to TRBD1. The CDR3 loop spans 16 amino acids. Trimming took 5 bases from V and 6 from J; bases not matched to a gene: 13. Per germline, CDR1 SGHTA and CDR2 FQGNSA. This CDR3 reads CASSHETGREGQPQHF. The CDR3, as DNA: TGTGCCAGCAGCCACGAGACAGGGAGAGAAGGTCAGCCCCAGCATTTT.

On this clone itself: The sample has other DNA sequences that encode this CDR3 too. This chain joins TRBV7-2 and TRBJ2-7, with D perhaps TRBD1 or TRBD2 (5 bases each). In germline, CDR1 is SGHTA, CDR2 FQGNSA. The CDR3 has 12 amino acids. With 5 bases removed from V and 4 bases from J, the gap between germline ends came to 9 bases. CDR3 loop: CASSRDRYEQYF. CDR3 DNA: TGTGCCAGCAGCCGGGACCGATACGAGCAGTACTTC.

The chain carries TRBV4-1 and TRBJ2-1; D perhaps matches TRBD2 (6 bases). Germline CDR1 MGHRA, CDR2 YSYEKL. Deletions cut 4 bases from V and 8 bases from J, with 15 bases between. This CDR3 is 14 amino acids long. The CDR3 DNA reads TGCGCCAGCAGCCCGGGGGTACGGGCTTATGAGCAGTTCTTC. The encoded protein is CASSPGVRAYEQFF.

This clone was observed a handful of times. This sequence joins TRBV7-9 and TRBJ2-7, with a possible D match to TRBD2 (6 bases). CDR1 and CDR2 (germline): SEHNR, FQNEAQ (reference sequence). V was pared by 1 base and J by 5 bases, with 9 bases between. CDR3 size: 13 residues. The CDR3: CASSLVAGNEQYF. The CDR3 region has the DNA TGTGCCAGCAGCTTAGTGGCGGGGAACGAGCAGTACTTC.

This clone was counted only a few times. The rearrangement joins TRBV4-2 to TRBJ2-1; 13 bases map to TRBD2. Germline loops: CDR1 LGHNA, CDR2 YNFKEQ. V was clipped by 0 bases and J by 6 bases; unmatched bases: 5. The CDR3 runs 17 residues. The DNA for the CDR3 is TGTGCCAGCAGCCAAGAGATACTAGCGGGAGGGCTCAATGAGCAGTTCTTC. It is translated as CASSQEILAGGLNEQFF.

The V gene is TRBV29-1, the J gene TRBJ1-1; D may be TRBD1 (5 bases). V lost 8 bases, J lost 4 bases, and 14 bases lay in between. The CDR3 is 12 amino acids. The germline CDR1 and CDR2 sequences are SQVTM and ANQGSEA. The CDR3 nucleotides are TGCAGCTATCGGGGCAGCCCCACTGAAGCTTTCTTT. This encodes CSYRGSPTEAFF.

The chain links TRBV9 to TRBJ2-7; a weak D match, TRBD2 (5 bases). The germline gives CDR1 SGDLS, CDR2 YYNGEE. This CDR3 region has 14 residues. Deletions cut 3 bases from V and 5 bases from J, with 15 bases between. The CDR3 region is CASSDGLTSHEQYF. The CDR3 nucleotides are TGTGCCAGCAGCGACGGACTGACTTCCCACGAGCAGTACTTC.

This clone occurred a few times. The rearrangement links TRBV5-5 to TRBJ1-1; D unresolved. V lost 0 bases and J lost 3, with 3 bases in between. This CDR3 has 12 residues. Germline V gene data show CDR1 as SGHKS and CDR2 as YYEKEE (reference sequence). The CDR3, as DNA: TGTGCCAGCAGCTTGGAATACACTGAAGCTTTCTTT. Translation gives CASSLEYTEAFF.

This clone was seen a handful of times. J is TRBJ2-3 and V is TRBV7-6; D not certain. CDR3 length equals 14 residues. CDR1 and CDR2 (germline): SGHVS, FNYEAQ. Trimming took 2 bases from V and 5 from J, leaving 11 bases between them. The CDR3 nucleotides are TGTGCCAGCAGCTTAATACTGGGGAAAGATACGCAGTATTTT. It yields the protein CASSLILGKDTQYF.

The CDR3 DNA sequence: TGTGCCAGTAGCCCGGGCAGAAGGGCCAACGTCCTGACTTTC. Translated: CASSPGRRANVLTF. The chain recombines TRBV19 with TRBJ2-6; no definite D call. The CDR3 length is 14 residues. Germline values: CDR1 LNHDA, CDR2 SQIVND (reference sequence). Trimming took off 6 bases at V and 5 bases at J, with 11 bases between the two ends. The full variable domain, completed using reference TRBV19 and TRBJ2-6, is DGGITQSPKYLFRKEGQNVTLSCEQNLNHDAMYWYRQDPGQGLRLIYYSQIVNDFQKGDIAEGYSVSREKKESFPLTVTSAQKNPTAFYLCASSPGRRANVLTFGAGSRLTVL.

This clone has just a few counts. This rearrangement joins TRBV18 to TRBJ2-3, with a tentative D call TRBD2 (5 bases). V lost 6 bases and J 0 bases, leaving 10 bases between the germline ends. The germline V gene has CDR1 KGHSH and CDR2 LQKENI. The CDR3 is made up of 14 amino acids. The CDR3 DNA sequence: TGTGCCAGCTCGAAGACTACTAGCACAGATACGCAGTATTTT. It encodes CASSKTTSTDTQYF.

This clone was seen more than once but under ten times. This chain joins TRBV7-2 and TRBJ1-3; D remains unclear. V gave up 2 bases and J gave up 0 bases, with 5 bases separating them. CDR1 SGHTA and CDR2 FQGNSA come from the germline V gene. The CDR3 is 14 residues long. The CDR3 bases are TGTGCCAGCAGCTTACTCCCCTCTGGAAACACCATATATTTT. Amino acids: CASSLLPSGNTIYF.

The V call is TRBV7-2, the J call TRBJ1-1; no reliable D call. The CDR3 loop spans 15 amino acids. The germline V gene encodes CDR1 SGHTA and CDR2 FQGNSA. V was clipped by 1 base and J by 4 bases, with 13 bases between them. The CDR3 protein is CASSLVAGKGTEAFF. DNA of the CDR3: TGTGCCAGCAGCTTAGTTGCGGGTAAGGGCACTGAAGCTTTCTTT.